The 19 T cell receptor beta chains presented below share a single source sample, sequenced in a study of cytomegalovirus exposure and HLA in healthy donors. PCR involved 60 Vbeta and 13 Jbeta primers. Method: immunoSEQ multiplex PCR; TCRdb's copy keeps in-frame clones and lacks some. The sample shows 90,000 to 120,000 clones, roughly 70% of them seen only once. The sample taken for sequencing was PBMCs. Every receptor here comes from a man aged 35-49 years in good health and CMV-seropositive.

Within the sample, this clone is large. At the DNA level, this CDR3 is encoded by other sequences in the same sample as well. The chain links TRBV5-1 to TRBJ2-1; 10 positions agree with TRBD2. Germline V lookup: CDR1 SGHRS, CDR2 YFSETQ. The CDR3 is 15 residues long. V lost 2 bases and J lost 3; bases outside the gene matches: 2. The DNA for the CDR3 is TGCGCCAGCAGCTTTACTAGCGGGGACTACAATGAGCAGTTCTTC. Translating it yields CASSFTSGDYNEQFF.

As regards this clone: The same CDR3 arises from other DNA sequences in this sample as well. This chain connects TRBV6-5 to TRBJ2-5; TRBD1 agrees at 9 bases. Trimming took 5 bases from V and 5 from J; bases not matched to a gene: 9. CDR1 and CDR2 from the germline V gene are MNHEY and SVGAGI. The CDR3 covers 15 residues. The CDR3 loop is CASSRKPGQGETQYF. DNA for the CDR3: TGTGCCAGCAGTCGGAAACCGGGACAGGGCGAGACCCAGTACTTC.

The chain joins TRBV19 to TRBJ2-7; TRBD1 might be the D (5 bases). Trimming removed 4 bases at V and 2 bases at J, with 9 bases between. This CDR3 is built from 13 residues. Germline lookup yields CDR1 LNHDA and CDR2 SQIVND (reference sequence). For the CDR3, the DNA is TGTGCCAGTAGTAGGTCGACAGCCTACGAGCAGTACGTC. It codes for CASSRSTAYEQYV.

In this sample, this clone turned up a few times. This sequence joins TRBV4-1 and TRBJ1-1; D is uncertain. Trimming removed 0 bases at V and 5 bases at J, with 13 bases between. The CDR3 has 15 amino acids. The V gene's germline CDR1 is MGHRA and CDR2 YSYEKL. The chain's CDR3 is CASSQDFGRSTEAFF. The CDR3 nucleotides read TGCGCCAGCAGCCAAGACTTTGGCAGATCGACTGAAGCTTTCTTT.

The chain recombines TRBV28 with TRBJ1-5; D is unresolved. V lost 1 base, J lost 5 bases, and 3 bases lay in between. Per the germline V gene, CDR1 is MDHEN and CDR2 is SYDVKM. The CDR3 length is 12 residues. The CDR3 sequence is CASSLSYQPQHF. The DNA for the CDR3 is TGTGCCAGCAGTTTATCGTATCAGCCCCAGCATTTT.

CDR3 in DNA: TGTGCCAGCAGTTACTCGCGGGGGGCCCATGAGCAGTTCTTC. Encoded protein: CASSYSRGAHEQFF. The chain uses TRBV6-5 and TRBJ2-1, with 8 positions matching TRBD2. CDR3 length: 14 residues. The germline V gene has CDR1 MNHEY and CDR2 SVGAGI. V trimming: 0 bases; J trimming: 8 bases; junction bases outside the gene matches: 3.

The chain combines TRBV10-3 with TRBJ2-7, with 7 bases lining up with TRBD1. This CDR3 is 15 amino acids long. The germline V gene has CDR1 ENHRY and CDR2 SYGVKD. V lost 4 bases and J lost 2; bases outside the gene matches: 8. The CDR3 DNA is TGTGCCATCAGTGTTACCGGGACAGAAACCTACGAGCAGTACTTC. Translation gives CAISVTGTETYEQYF.

The chain is built from TRBV5-6 and TRBJ2-1, with 8 bases identical to TRBD1. The CDR3 loop spans 16 amino acids. V lost 0 bases and J lost 8; bases outside the gene matches: 10. Germline assignment: CDR1 SGHDT and CDR2 YYEEEE. The CDR3 is CASSLAPIAGGDEQFF. Written as DNA, the CDR3 is TGTGCCAGCAGCTTGGCTCCCATAGCAGGGGGCGATGAGCAGTTCTTC.

Here the CDR3 reads CAISELRQTNTGELFF. CDR3 DNA: TGTGCCATCAGTGAATTAAGACAGACGAACACCGGGGAGCTGTTTTTT. The chain joins TRBV10-3 to TRBJ2-2, with TRBD1 as a possible D gene (5 bases). Per the germline V gene, CDR1 is ENHRY and CDR2 is SYGVKD. The CDR3 extends over 16 amino acids. Trimming removed 3 bases from V and 0 bases from J, with 11 bases in between.

The chain is built from TRBV30 and TRBJ2-3, with 8 bases lining up with TRBD1. Trimming took 4 bases from V and 0 from J; bases not matched to a gene: 15. There are 18 residues in the CDR3. Germline CDR1 and CDR2: GTSNPN and SVGIG (reference sequence). The CDR3 loop reads CAWTKERQGPESTDTQYF. CDR3 DNA sequence: TGTGCCTGGACCAAAGAGAGACAGGGGCCCGAAAGCACAGATACGCAGTATTTT.

This clone was recorded a few times. The chain has TRBV5-4 and TRBJ1-1; a possible D gene is TRBD1 (5 bases). The CDR3 runs 15 residues. Deletions cut 2 bases from V and 3 bases from J, with 14 bases between. Germline V lookup: CDR1 SGHNT, CDR2 YYREEE (reference sequence). The CDR3 loop is CASSLGEGTDTEAFF. Written as DNA, the CDR3 is TGTGCCAGCAGCTTAGGGGAGGGTACGGACACTGAAGCTTTCTTT.

This chain joins TRBV5-8 and TRBJ2-7; D is unclear. Trimming took off 0 bases at V and 4 bases at J, with 5 bases between the two ends. CDR3 length: 12 amino acids. Germline-derived CDR1 and CDR2 are SGHTS and YDEGEE. The CDR3: CASSLDRYEQYF. CDR3 bases: TGTGCCAGCAGCTTGGATCGGTACGAGCAGTACTTC.

The chain combines TRBV7-2 with TRBJ2-2; possibly TRBD2 for D (5 bases). V lost 5 bases to trimming and J lost 4 bases, with 14 bases between them. The CDR3 runs 15 residues. CDR1 and CDR2 (germline): SGHTA, FQGNSA. The CDR3 here is CASSREAVSTGELFF. The DNA for the CDR3 is TGTGCCAGCAGCAGGGAAGCGGTGAGCACCGGGGAGCTGTTTTTT.

J is TRBJ1-1 and V is TRBV6-5; D is possibly TRBD1 (6 bases). The CDR3 has 15 residues. V lost 8 bases to trimming and J lost 5 bases, with 21 bases between them. The V gene's germline CDR1 is MNHEY and CDR2 SVGAGI. The CDR3 spells CASCAGGEGGTEAFF. CDR3 DNA: TGTGCCAGCTGCGCGGGCGGGGAGGGGGGGACTGAAGCTTTCTTT.

The V gene is TRBV19, the J gene TRBJ2-1; 7 bases map to TRBD2. V lost 6 bases, J lost 3 bases, and 5 bases stayed unmatched. The CDR3 length is 14 residues. The germline V gene encodes CDR1 LNHDA and CDR2 SQIVND (reference sequence). The CDR3, as DNA: TGTGCCAGTAGCCGCGGGGACTACTACAATGAGCAGTTCTTC. It yields the protein CASSRGDYYNEQFF.

This chain uses TRBV9 with TRBJ2-1; 9 bases match TRBD2. Per germline, CDR1 SGDLS and CDR2 YYNGEE. J gave up 7 bases and V 0 bases, and 5 bases lay outside the gene matches. The CDR3 length is 15 residues. This CDR3 is CASSVEASGKNEQFF. Written as DNA, the CDR3 is TGTGCCAGCAGCGTAGAAGCTAGCGGGAAGAATGAGCAGTTCTTC.

CDR3 nucleotide sequence: TGTGCCAGCAGCGTGATGGGGACAGAGAAAGGAAACACCATATATTTT. Residues: CASSVMGTEKGNTIYF. The gene calls are TRBV5-4 and TRBJ1-3; 7 nucleotides align to TRBD1. The CDR3 covers 16 residues. V lost 4 bases and J lost 4; bases outside the gene matches: 11. CDR1 SGHNT and CDR2 YYREEE come from the germline V gene (reference sequence). The full variable domain, in which reference TRBV5-4 and TRBJ1-3 provide the parts outside the CDR3, is ETGVTQSPTHLIKTRGQQVTLRCSSQSGHNTVSWYQQALGQGPQFIFQYYREEENGRGNFPPRFSGLQFPNYSSELNVNALELDDSALYLCASSVMGTEKGNTIYFGEGSWLTVV.

The V and J genes are TRBV7-8 and TRBJ2-7; 9 bases match TRBD2. The CDR3 runs 15 residues. J lost 7 bases, V lost 2 bases, and 9 bases had no gene match. Germline V gene sequence: CDR1 SGHVS, CDR2 FQNEAQ. The CDR3 sequence is CASSLWELAGREQYF. In nucleotides, the CDR3 is TGTGCCAGCAGCTTATGGGAGCTAGCGGGACGGGAGCAGTACTTC.

CDR3 amino acids: CASSVPGTGASSYEQYF. CDR3 nucleotides: TGCGCCAGCAGCGTACCCGGGACAGGGGCCAGCTCCTACGAGCAGTACTTC. V gene TRBV5-1 combines with J gene TRBJ2-7; 10 nucleotides line up with TRBD1. CDR1 SGHRS and CDR2 YFSETQ come from the germline V gene. V was clipped by 4 bases and J by 0 bases; unmatched bases: 10. CDR3 size: 17 residues.